Each of the 23 T cell receptor beta chains below was sequenced from the same sample in a study of technical replicates of blood from four donors (dated by TCRdb to about 2017). Receptor libraries were prepared by the immunoSEQ multiplex PCR assay. TCRdb holds this immuneACCESS table with in-frame rearrangements only. Some clones are missing; in checked studies, unresolved V genes explain under half, and the rest has no known cause. Recorded for this sample are over 65,000 clones; about 93% of them occurred a single time. The ten largest account for less than 0.3% of the sample. The sequencing sample was made of T cells isolated from PBMCs. The receptor source for this set is a human donor in good health.

The V and J genes are TRBV28 and TRBJ2-7; D ambiguous. The CDR3 length is 12 residues. In germline, CDR1 is MDHEN, CDR2 SYDVKM. The V end lost 8 bases, the J end lost 5 bases, and 13 bases lay between the germline ends. CDR3: CASYHTSDEQYF. DNA for the CDR3: TGTGCCAGCTATCATACAAGTGACGAGCAGTACTTC.

The chain joins TRBV5-1 to TRBJ2-7; weak D call: TRBD2 (6 bases). The V end was cut by 0 bases, the J end by 3 bases, with 16 bases between. CDR3 length equals 16 residues. CDR1 and CDR2 from the germline V gene are SGHRS and YFSETQ. CDR3 nucleotide sequence: TGCGCCAGCAGCTTGGCCATTGGGGGGATCGACTACGAGCAGTACTTC. As protein: CASSLAIGGIDYEQYF.

CDR3 region: CASSPRQGEQYF. The CDR3 DNA follows: TGTGCCAGCAGCCCCAGACAGGGCGAGCAGTACTTC. This chain connects TRBV11-3 to TRBJ2-7; 7 bases are a match to TRBD1. Germline V gene sequence: CDR1 SGHNT, CDR2 YENEEA. The CDR3 runs to 12 residues. After removal of 5 bases from V and 6 bases from J, the junction contained 4 bases not matched to a gene.

The J gene is TRBJ2-7, the V gene TRBV5-1, with TRBD2 identical over 8 bases. CDR3 length equals 13 residues. Germline lookup yields CDR1 SGHRS and CDR2 YFSETQ. V lost 1 base, J lost 5 bases, and 2 bases stayed unmatched. The CDR3 loop is CASSLIAGNEQYF. The DNA for the CDR3 is TGCGCCAGCAGCTTGATAGCGGGGAACGAGCAGTACTTC.

This rearrangement joins TRBV9 to TRBJ2-7; D unclear. The CDR3 has 14 amino acids. Germline V gene lookup returns CDR1 SGDLS and CDR2 YYNGEE. The germline V and J ends were trimmed by 0 bases and 1 base, with 8 bases remaining between them. Written as DNA, the CDR3 is TGTGCCAGCAGCGTAGCCATCGGGTCCTACGAGCAGTACTTC. Its protein is CASSVAIGSYEQYF.

V is TRBV14 and J is TRBJ1-2; 9 nucleotides line up with TRBD1. J gave up 3 bases and V 3 bases, and 8 bases lay outside the gene matches. This CDR3 is built from 16 residues. The germline CDR1 and CDR2 sequences are SGHDN and FVKESK. CDR3 DNA sequence: TGTGCCAGCAGCCATAACAGGACAGGGGATTACTATGGCTACACCTTC. Translation gives CASSHNRTGDYYGYTF.

The gene calls are TRBV7-3 and TRBJ1-1, with D hard to call. The CDR3 has 13 amino acids. The V end was cut by 5 bases, the J end by 1 base, with 8 bases between. Germline V gene lookup returns CDR1 SGHTA and CDR2 FQGTGA. CDR3 DNA sequence: TGTGCCAGCAGCCTAGACCAGAACACTGAAGCTTTCTTT. It is translated as CASSLDQNTEAFF.

The rearrangement joins TRBV5-1 to TRBJ2-3; the match to TRBD2 covers 9 bases. The CDR3 spans 16 residues. With 0 bases clipped from V and 2 bases from J, the junction kept 4 bases outside the gene matches. CDR1 and CDR2 (germline): SGHRS, YFSETQ. CDR3 sequence: CASSLATSGLTDTQYF. CDR3 DNA: TGCGCCAGCAGCTTGGCTACTAGCGGGCTCACAGATACGCAGTATTTT.

The rearrangement links TRBV29-1 to TRBJ2-7, with D possibly matching TRBD2 (7 bases). Germline CDR1 is SQVTM and CDR2 is ANQGSEA. The V gene lost 5 bases and the J gene lost 7 bases, with 21 bases spanning the gap. CDR3 length equals 14 residues. The CDR3 bases are TGCAGCGTTCGTTGGGGGGGCTTGGAAGTGGAGCAGTACTTC. The encoded protein is CSVRWGGLEVEQYF.

The V call is TRBV5-8, the J call TRBJ1-2; D is perhaps TRBD1 (5 bases). This CDR3 is 14 amino acids long. V was cut by 2 bases and J by 4 bases, with 12 bases left in between. Germline assignment: CDR1 SGHTS and CDR2 YDEGEE. Here the CDR3 reads CASSLYSGAYGYTF. The CDR3 DNA reads as TGTGCCAGCAGCTTATACAGCGGGGCCTATGGCTACACCTTC.

This rearrangement joins TRBV9 to TRBJ1-2; 9 bases align to TRBD1. J was trimmed by 4 bases and V by 4 bases; bases with no gene match: 5. Germline CDR1 and CDR2: SGDLS and YYNGEE. There are 14 residues in the CDR3. Here the CDR3 reads CASSTLTGGYGYTF. The CDR3 nucleotides read TGTGCCAGCAGCACACTGACAGGGGGCTATGGCTACACCTTC.

The chain joins TRBV7-6 to TRBJ2-7, with 7 nucleotides matching TRBD2. Germline CDR1 is SGHVS and CDR2 is FNYEAQ. CDR3 length: 17 amino acids. The V and J ends lost 3 bases and 6 bases, in that order; junction bases with no gene match: 17. The CDR3 spells CASSFTPPGLSSAEQYF. CDR3 DNA sequence: TGTGCCAGCAGCTTTACCCCTCCGGGACTAAGTTCGGCCGAGCAGTACTTC.

The genes are TRBV5-1 and TRBJ2-5; TRBD2 aligns across 10 bases. J was trimmed by 3 bases and V by 0 bases; bases with no gene match: 5. Per the germline V gene, CDR1 is SGHRS and CDR2 is YFSETQ. The CDR3 is 16 residues long. The CDR3 DNA sequence: TGCGCCAGCAGCTTGGTGCTAGCGGGAGATGAAGAGACCCAGTACTTC. Its translation is CASSLVLAGDEETQYF.

The gene calls are TRBV5-1 and TRBJ1-2, with 8 bases aligning to TRBD1. The CDR3 totals 14 residues. From germline, CDR1 is SGHRS and CDR2 YFSETQ. V lost 5 bases to trimming and J lost 0 bases; unmatched junction nucleotides: 3. CDR3 sequence reads: CASRGTGANYGYTF. CDR3 nucleotide sequence: TGCGCCAGCAGGGGGACAGGAGCTAACTATGGCTACACCTTC.

This chain connects TRBV9 to TRBJ2-3; 8 bases agree with TRBD2. Germline V lookup: CDR1 SGDLS, CDR2 YYNGEE. V shed 0 bases and J 3 bases; nucleotides not matched to a gene: 3. This CDR3 has 15 amino acids. CDR3 nucleotides: TGTGCCAGCAGCGTAGGCGAGCGGGGGACAGATACGCAGTATTTT. Translating gives CASSVGERGTDTQYF.

The J gene is TRBJ2-3, the V gene TRBV29-1; 9 nucleotides agree with TRBD2. CDR1 is SQVTM and CDR2 is ANQGSEA in the germline V gene. Trimming cost V 5 bases and J 2 bases; bases outside gene matches: 8. This CDR3 region has 15 residues. The CDR3 reads CSVRSASGDTDTQYF. CDR3 bases: TGCAGCGTTCGATCCGCTAGCGGGGACACAGATACGCAGTATTTT.

This chain uses TRBV27 with TRBJ1-5; no clear D. Trimming left V 1 base short and J 0 bases short, with 7 bases between. This CDR3 contains 15 residues. Germline CDR1 and CDR2: MNHEY and SMNVEV (reference sequence). In DNA form, the CDR3 reads TGTGCCAGCAGTTTATACAGCTATAGCAATCAGCCCCAGCATTTT. Its protein product is CASSLYSYSNQPQHF.

The chain is built from TRBV19 and TRBJ2-7; 9 nucleotides align to TRBD1. Trimming removed 6 bases from V and 3 bases from J; junction bases left unmatched: 6. Per the germline V gene, CDR1 is LNHDA and CDR2 is SQIVND (reference sequence). The CDR3 spans 14 residues. This CDR3 reads CASSQDRGGYEQYF. CDR3 DNA sequence: TGTGCCAGTAGCCAGGACAGGGGAGGCTACGAGCAGTACTTC.

Notes on this clone: Its ends do not fully match the called genes, so a read error is possible. The chain carries TRBV6-6 and TRBJ1-4, with TRBD1 as a possible D gene (6 bases). The CDR3 sequence is 13 residues long. Looked up from germline, CDR1 is MNHNY and CDR2 is SVGAGI (reference sequence). The CDR3 DNA reads TGTGCCAGCAGTCACACACACAGACAGGACTTACTTTTT. Encoded protein: CASSHTHRQDLLF.

This chain links TRBV2 with TRBJ1-3, with TRBD1 identical over 9 bases. Germline CDR1 reads SNHLY; CDR2 reads FYNNEI. CDR3 length: 15 amino acids. V lost 9 bases and J lost 0; bases outside the gene matches: 6. The CDR3 region is CASGQGLNSGNTIYF. The CDR3, as DNA: TGTGCCAGTGGACAGGGGTTAAACTCTGGAAACACCATATATTTT.

The chain employs TRBV5-5 and TRBJ1-4, with D perhaps TRBD1 (5 bases). The CDR3 is made up of 16 amino acids. From germline, CDR1 is SGHKS and CDR2 YYEKEE (reference sequence). V dropped 8 bases and J dropped 5 bases, with 22 bases sitting between them. CDR3 nucleotides: TGTGCCAGTAACAGTTTAGTAGGAGGGGTGAATGAAAAACTGTTTTTT. Its translation: CASNSLVGGVNEKLFF.

This rearrangement joins TRBV25-1 to TRBJ2-7; 8 nucleotides line up with TRBD1. The CDR3 length is 13 residues. Trimming removed 5 bases from V and 4 bases from J; junction bases left unmatched: 4. From germline, CDR1 is MGHDK and CDR2 SYGVNS. Here the CDR3 reads CASSYTGGYEQYF. The CDR3 nucleotides are TGTGCCAGCAGTTATACAGGGGGATACGAGCAGTACTTC.

The V and J genes are TRBV18 and TRBJ1-1, with D possibly matching TRBD1 (6 bases). CDR3 length equals 14 residues. Trimming pared 6 bases from V and 0 bases from J, leaving 11 bases between. CDR1 and CDR2 from the germline V gene are KGHSH and LQKENI. CDR3 coding DNA: TGTGCCAGCTCCCTGGGACACCTGAACACTGAAGCTTTCTTT. The encoded protein is CASSLGHLNTEAFF.